The sequence of this T cell receptor (beta chain) was determined in a study of blood T cell repertoires in COVID-19. Study-wide context: Acute and convalescent COVID-19 samples came from the United States, Italy and Spain. Sample material is recorded as cDNA or gDNA derived from T cells, B-cell-depleted T cells, or PBMCs.

Germline V gene sequence: CDR1 SGHAT, CDR2 FQNNGV. With 4 bases clipped from V and 1 base from J, the junction kept 3 bases outside the gene matches. There are 14 residues in the CDR3. Original processing notes: Using reference gene primer amplification, nucleated cell counts were estimated. Profiling relied on immunoSEQ multiplex PCR, and the TCRdb table lists in-frame clones only, not all of them. That table supplies the V and J calls and clone size; D and trimming were determined from the DNA. This table has 450,000 to 500,000 clones, 80% to 90% appearing once. This clonotype was sampled from a human donor in a cohort sampled during active COVID-19. Sequencing used peripheral blood. This chain connects TRBV11-2 to TRBJ1-1; TRBD1 matches at 7 bases. CDR3 coding DNA: TGTGCCAGCAGCTCGAGACAGGGGAACACTGAAGCTTTCTTT. This sequence encodes CASSSRQGNTEAFF.